The rows below give T cell receptor beta chains drawn from one sample of a study of blood T cell repertoires in COVID-19. Sequencing used immunoSEQ multiplex PCR; TCRdb keeps in-frame clones, though not all of them. The table records under 75,000 clones, 85% to 90% of them present only once. Sequencing was carried out using peripheral blood. Every receptor here comes from a man aged 45-65 years with active COVID-19. Both conserved end residues are part of each CDR3. D genes are given only for firm matches. Where a row states a size, it is once, few, many or the class of an expanded clone; other rows omit it.

.,TRBV9,once,TRBJ2-3,TGTGCCAGCAGCACACTAGCCGCAGATACGCAGTATTTT,CASSTLAADTQYF
.,TRBV15,.,TRBJ2-3,TGTGCCACCAGCAGAGTTCGTCTAGGGGCTCCCGCCGCGGATACGCAGTATTTT,CATSRVRLGAPAADTQYF
.,TRBV19,.,TRBJ1-2,TGTGCCAGTAGTATCGGGCAGGGCGACTATGGCTACACCTTC,CASSIGQGDYGYTF
.,TRBV3-1/TRBV3-2,.,TRBJ2-1,TGTGCCAGCAGCCAAGATACCAGGGCCTACAATGAGCAGTTCTTC,CASSQDTRAYNEQFF
TRBD1,TRBV9,.,TRBJ1-1,TGTGCCAGCAGTCCTACAGGGGGTACTGAAGCTTTCTTT,CASSPTGGTEAFF
.,TRBV4-1,.,TRBJ2-3,TGCGCCAGCAGCCAGGAGCCGCACTCCACAGATACGCAGTATTTT,CASSQEPHSTDTQYF
TRBD1,TRBV5-4,.,TRBJ2-1,TGTGCCAGCAGCCGGAGCCAGGGGGCCTACAATGAGCAGTTCTTC,CASSRSQGAYNEQFF
.,TRBV7-9,.,TRBJ2-5,TGTGCCAGCAGCTGGGGCGGAGAGACCCAGTACTTC,CASSWGGETQYF
.,TRBV10-3,.,TRBJ2-3,TGTGCCATCAGTGAGGGTAGAGATACGCAGTATTTT,CAISEGRDTQYF
TRBD2,TRBV11-2,once,TRBJ2-1,TGTGCCAGCAGCTTAGGGGGACTAGCGGTGACCTACAATGAGCAGTTCTTC,CASSLGGLAVTYNEQFF
.,TRBV6-6,.,TRBJ2-2,TGTGCCAGCAGTTACGAGACTACGGCCGGGGAGCTGTTTTTT,CASSYETTAGELFF
.,TRBV11-2,.,TRBJ2-5,TGTGCCAGCAGCCCAGGGGGGTTAGCCCCCCAAGAGACCCAGTACTTC,CASSPGGLAPQETQYF
TRBD2,TRBV6-4,.,TRBJ2-3,TGTGCCAGCAGGGCGGGGGTTGAGACTGATACGCAGTATTTT,CASRAGVETDTQYF
TRBD2,TRBV3-1/TRBV3-2,.,TRBJ2-1,TGTGCCAGCAGCCGTGGACTAGCGGGGTCCTACAATGAGCAGTTCTTC,CASSRGLAGSYNEQFF
.,TRBV11-2,.,TRBJ2-3,TGTGCCAGCAGCCCGGACAGACTCACAGATACGCAGTATTTT,CASSPDRLTDTQYF
.,TRBV10-3,.,TRBJ1-1,TGTGCCACCCTTGAACAGATTAACACTGGTGAAGCTTTCTTT,CATLEQINTGEAFF
.,TRBV5-6,.,TRBJ1-1,TGTGCCAGCAGCTCGATGGACAGAACAGGGTTGGGCACTGAAGCTTTCTTT,CASSSMDRTGLGTEAFF
.,TRBV3-1/TRBV3-2,.,TRBJ2-1,TGTGCCAGCAGCCAAGTAGGAGGGGGGGGGCGGACGCTCTTC,CASSQVGGGGRTLF
.,TRBV19,.,TRBJ2-7,TGTGCCAGTAGTGGGTCGATAAGGGGCCCACCCGCCGAGCAGTACTTC,CASSGSIRGPPAEQYF
.,TRBV2,once,TRBJ1-5,TGTGCCAGCGGGGGGGAAAGGAATAGCAATCAGCCCCAGCATTTT,CASGGERNSNQPQHF
.,TRBV6-6,.,TRBJ1-3,TGTGCCAGCAGCCAAGCAGGGGAACTAGACACCATATATTTT,CASSQAGELDTIYF
.,TRBV11-2,.,TRBJ1-1,TGTGCCAGCAGCTTAGAGGGCAGAATGAACACTGAAGCTTTCTTT,CASSLEGRMNTEAFF
.,TRBV11-3,few,TRBJ2-2,TGTGCCAGCAGCTCCCGACAGGATAATACCGGGGAGCTGTTTTTT,CASSSRQDNTGELFF
TRBD2,TRBV11-2,.,TRBJ2-2,TGTGCCACCGTCCGACTCGGGACTACGAACACCGGGGAGCTGTTTTTT,CATVRLGTTNTGELFF
TRBD1,TRBV9,.,TRBJ1-1,TGTGCCAGCAGCTTAGGACAGGTCTACACTGAAGCTTTCTTT,CASSLGQVYTEAFF
TRBD2,TRBV10-2,.,TRBJ2-3,TGCGCCAGCAGCGGGACTAGCGGGGGGTTCGGAAATACGCAGTATTTT,CASSGTSGGFGNTQYF
TRBD1,TRBV7-6,.,TRBJ2-2,TGTGCCAGCAGCCCCCACAGGGGCGGCACCGGGGAGCTGTTTTTT,CASSPHRGGTGELFF
.,TRBV9,.,TRBJ2-4,TGTGCCAGCAGCATGGGAGTAGCCAAAAACATTCAGTACTTC,CASSMGVAKNIQYF
TRBD1,TRBV6-5,.,TRBJ2-2,TGTGCCAGCAGTTACGGGACAGGGCCCACCGGGGAGCTGTTTTTT,CASSYGTGPTGELFF
.,TRBV6-2/TRBV6-3,.,TRBJ2-7,TGTGCCAGCAGTTACGTAATCCCGGACGAGCAGTACTTC,CASSYVIPDEQYF
TRBD2,TRBV5-1,once,TRBJ2-1,TGCGCCAGCAGCCCCGAGGTAGCGGGGACCCTCGAGCAGTTCTTC,CASSPEVAGTLEQFF